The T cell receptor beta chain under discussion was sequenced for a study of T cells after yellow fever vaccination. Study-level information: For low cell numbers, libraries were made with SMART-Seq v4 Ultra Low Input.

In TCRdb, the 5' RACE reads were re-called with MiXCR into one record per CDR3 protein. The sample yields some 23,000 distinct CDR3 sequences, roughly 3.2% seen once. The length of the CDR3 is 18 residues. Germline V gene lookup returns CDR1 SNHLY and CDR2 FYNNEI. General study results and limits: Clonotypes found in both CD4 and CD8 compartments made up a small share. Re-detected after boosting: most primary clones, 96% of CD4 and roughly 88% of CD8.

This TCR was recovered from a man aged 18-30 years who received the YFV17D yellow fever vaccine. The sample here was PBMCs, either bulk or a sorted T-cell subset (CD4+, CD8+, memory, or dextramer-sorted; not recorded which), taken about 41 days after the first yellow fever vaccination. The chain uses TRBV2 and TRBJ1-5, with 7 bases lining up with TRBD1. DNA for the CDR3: TGTACCTGCAGGTCTTGGGGCCAGGGGGGAAGGACGGATCAGCCCCAGCATTTT. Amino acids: CTCRSWGQGGRTDQPQHF. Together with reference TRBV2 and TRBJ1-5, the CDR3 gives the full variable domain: EPEVTQTPSHQVTQMGQEVILRCVPISNHLYFYWYRQILGQKVEFLVSFYNNEISEKSEIFDDQFSVERPDGSNFTLKIRSTKLEDSAMYFCTCRSWGQGGRTDQPQHFGDGTRLSIL.